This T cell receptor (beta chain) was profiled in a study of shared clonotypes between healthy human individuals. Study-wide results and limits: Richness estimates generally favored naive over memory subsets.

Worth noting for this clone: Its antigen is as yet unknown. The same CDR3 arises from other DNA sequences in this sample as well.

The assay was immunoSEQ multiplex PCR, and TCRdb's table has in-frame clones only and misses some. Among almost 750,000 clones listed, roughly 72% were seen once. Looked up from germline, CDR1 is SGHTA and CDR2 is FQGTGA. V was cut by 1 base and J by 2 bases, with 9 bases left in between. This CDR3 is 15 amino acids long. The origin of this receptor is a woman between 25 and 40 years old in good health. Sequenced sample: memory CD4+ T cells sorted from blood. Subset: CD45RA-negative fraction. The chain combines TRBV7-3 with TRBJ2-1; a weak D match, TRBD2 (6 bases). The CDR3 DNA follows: TGTGCCAGCAGCTTAAGGCGGGAAACCTACAATGAGCAGTTCTTC. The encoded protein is CASSLRRETYNEQFF.